The present T cell receptor (delta chain) was sequenced within a study of Vδ1+ human thymocytes. Study-wide results and caveats: Bulk repertoire data may be misinterpreted because of unexpected Vdelta2 sequences. TRD repertoires were essentially private, unlike widely shared TRG clonotypes. Unlike peripheral blood Vdelta1+ controls, thymic delta-chain sequences included approximately 21% Vdelta2 and few Vdelta3. Thymic TRG and TRD repertoires appeared highly polyclonal, with Gaussian CDR3 length distributions.

Per the germline V gene, CDR1 is TSWWSYY and CDR2 is QGS. V shed 0 bases, J shed 0 bases, and the junction held 13 bases outside the gene matches. The CDR3 is 20 amino acids. The sorted cells were CD3+ Vdelta1+ Vdelta2- thymocytes from alphabeta-depleted thymus. This clone was counted between two and nine times. Its antigen is unidentified. The template was reverse-transcribed extracted RNA. CDR3 amplicons came from multiplex PCR with pooled V-gene forward and constant-region reverse primers. TCRdb called clones from the multiplex PCR reads again using CATT. This sample has some 55,000 delta-chain clones; more than 15% occur once, and the top ten carry 0.5%.

The rearrangement joins TRDV1 to TRDJ1; 10 nucleotides line up with TRDD3. The source of this sequence is a boy under two years old who had congenital heart surgery. The sequenced sample was Vdelta1+ gamma-delta thymocytes from the thymus. The subset denotes: FACS-sorted CD3+ TCRalphabeta- TCRVdelta1+ TCRVdelta2- thymocytes. The CDR3 is CALGELQLFSTGGYTDKLIF. The CDR3 DNA follows: TGTGCTCTTGGGGAACTCCAGCTTTTTTCTACTGGGGGATACACCGATAAACTCATCTTT.